One T cell receptor (beta chain) is described in this entry. Antigen specificity is unknown. Using immunoSEQ multiplex PCR, the repertoire was profiled, and TCRdb retains in-frame clones only, with some absent. The sample lists 80,000 to 95,000 clones; over 80% were seen once. These data originate in a study of radiotherapy plus CTLA-4 blockade in lung cancer. Study-level points and caveats: Tumor-origin TCR clones grew in blood after radiotherapy plus ipilimumab. Together with interferon-beta, which increased in serum after radiation, early dynamic changes in blood T cell clones were reportedly the best predictors of response.

Ipilimumab-mediated CTLA-4 blockade plus focal radiation was given to patients having chemo-refractory metastatic non-small-cell lung cancer. V lost 3 bases to trimming and J lost 2 bases, with 9 bases between them. CDR1 LNHDA and CDR2 SQIVND come from the germline V gene (reference sequence). The CDR3 runs to 14 residues. The receptor was isolated from a human donor with non-small cell lung cancer who had stable disease on radiotherapy plus ipilimumab. The sequences come from peripheral blood, collected from a patient treated with radiotherapy plus ipilimumab. The chain couples TRBV19 to TRBJ2-3; possibly TRBD1 for D (6 bases). Here the CDR3 reads CASSMGTPTDTQYF. DNA of the CDR3: TGTGCCAGTAGTATGGGGACACCCACAGATACGCAGTATTTT. The variable domain in full, with the rest retrieved from reference TRBV19 and TRBJ2-3, is DGGITQSPKYLFRKEGQNVTLSCEQNLNHDAMYWYRQDPGQGLRLIYYSQIVNDFQKGDIAEGYSVSREKKESFPLTVTSAQKNPTAFYLCASSMGTPTDTQYFGPGTRLTVL.